This entry describes one T cell receptor (beta chain). Antigen: not known. The data were taken from a study of regulatory T cells in long-lasting Graves disease. General study findings and limits: TRBV28, TRBJ1-2 and TRBJ2-5 were favored in persistent disease.

Specified time point: persistent/refractory GD, antithyroid drugs over 5 years with positive TRAb. Making the TCR library involved RNA that had been extracted from PBMCs. To make TCR beta libraries, researchers used iRepertoire HTBI primers and Arm-PCR of CDR3 regions. Using its own MiXCR run on the multiplex PCR reads, TCRdb lists one record per CDR3 protein. The sample carries 400,000 or so distinct CDR3 sequences, roughly a quarter recorded once. The CDR3 contains 14 residues. Germline CDR1 reads SGHTA; CDR2 reads FQGNSA. V shed 5 bases and J 6 bases; nucleotides not matched to a gene: 7. The rearrangement links TRBV7-2 to TRBJ2-7; 10 nucleotides agree with TRBD1. The sequence was collected from a female donor with Graves disease. The sequencing used peripheral blood mononuclear cells (PBMCs), collected when the disease was refractory, from a patient treated with antithyroid drugs. The CDR3 DNA sequence: TGTGCCAGCAGCACGGACAGGGGGTCCCCCGAGCAGTACTTC. Translation gives CASSTDRGSPEQYF.